These 8 T cell receptor beta chains originate from one sample sequenced in a study of shared clonotypes between healthy human individuals. Assay: immunoSEQ multiplex PCR; the TCRdb copy retains only in-frame clones and omits some. Among a few million clones, around 95% were seen once, and the ten largest hold around 0.13%. Material: naive CD4+ T cells sorted from blood. Subset reported: CD45RA+ positively selected. The receptors were gathered from a young man in good health.

The chain carries TRBV6-5 and TRBJ2-7; weak D call: TRBD2 (7 bases). The CDR3 contains 16 residues. Trimming took 2 bases from V and 2 from J, leaving 16 bases between them. CDR1 is MNHEY, CDR2 SVGAGI, per germline. CDR3: CASSYQPGEGTYEQYF. The DNA for the CDR3 is TGTGCCAGCAGTTACCAGCCAGGGGAGGGAACCTACGAGCAGTACTTC.

In the case of this clone: The sample carries other DNA sequences with the same CDR3. The CDR3 protein is CSVEEQVDYGYTF. The CDR3 coding sequence is TGCAGCGTTGAAGAACAGGTAGACTATGGCTACACCTTC. The genes are TRBV29-1 and TRBJ1-2; TRBD1 is a possible D gene (5 bases). The CDR3 covers 13 residues. From germline, CDR1 is SQVTM and CDR2 ANQGSEA. The V and J ends lost 0 bases and 3 bases respectively, with 8 bases between them.

The chain joins TRBV18 to TRBJ2-7, with 9 positions matching TRBD1. Germline V lookup: CDR1 KGHSH, CDR2 LQKENI. With 6 bases clipped from V and 10 bases from J, the junction kept 4 bases outside the gene matches. This CDR3 has 11 residues. This chain's CDR3 is CASSPGQGQYF. CDR3 nucleotide sequence: TGTGCCAGCTCCCCGGGACAGGGCCAGTACTTC. Variable domain in full (rest from reference TRBV18 and TRBJ2-7): NAGVMQNPRHLVRRRGQEARLRCSPMKGHSHVYWYRQLPEEGLKFMVYLQKENIIDESGMPKERFSAEFPKEGPSILRIQQVVRGDSAAYFCASSPGQGQYFGPGTRLTVT.

The CDR3 coding sequence is TGTGCCAGCAGCTTAGTGAGACTCCCGAACACCGGGGAGCTGTTTTTT. It translates to CASSLVRLPNTGELFF. The genes are TRBV7-6 and TRBJ2-2; D call uncertain. Germline assignment: CDR1 SGHVS and CDR2 FNYEAQ. The CDR3 totals 16 residues. Trimming pared 1 base from V and 0 bases from J, leaving 9 bases between.

This clone appeared a few times. The chain recombines TRBV4-1 with TRBJ2-7; 8 bases fit TRBD2. Germline assignment: CDR1 MGHRA and CDR2 YSYEKL. The CDR3 contains 15 residues. Losses at the gene ends were 0 bases for V and 7 bases for J; bases not matched to a gene: 8. DNA of the CDR3: TGCGCCAGCAGCCAAGAATCCGGGAGGGGGGTGGAGCAGTACTTC. As protein: CASSQESGRGVEQYF.

The rearrangement joins TRBV11-2 to TRBJ1-2; a possible D gene is TRBD1 (5 bases). V was cut by 1 base and J by 5 bases, with 14 bases left in between. CDR3 length equals 15 residues. Germline V CDR1 and CDR2: SGHAT, FQNNGV. As DNA, the CDR3 is TGTGCCAGCAGCTTAGGTGCAGGGTCTTTTTATGGCTACACCTTC. Protein product: CASSLGAGSFYGYTF.

The chain links TRBV28 to TRBJ2-7, with 9 positions matching TRBD1. The trim removed 6 bases at V and 5 bases at J, leaving 11 bases unmatched. Germline V gene lookup returns CDR1 MDHEN and CDR2 SYDVKM. The CDR3 totals 15 residues. CDR3 in DNA: TGTGCCAGCAGCTCTCCGGGACAGGGAGATGACGAGCAGTACTTC. This gives the protein CASSSPGQGDDEQYF. Full variable domain (missing parts from reference TRBV28 and TRBJ2-7): DVKVTQSSRYLVKRTGEKVFLECVQDMDHENMFWYRQDPGLGLRLIYFSYDVKMKEKGDIPEGYSVSREKKERFSLILESASTNQTSMYLCASSSPGQGDDEQYFGPGTRLTVT.

Comments on this clone: Within the sample, other DNA sequences also encode this same CDR3. The genes are TRBV29-1 and TRBJ1-2; TRBD1 aligns across 11 bases. This CDR3 comprises 12 residues. CDR1 and CDR2 from the germline V gene are SQVTM and ANQGSEA. V was pared by 4 bases and J by 7 bases, with 2 bases of the junction left unmatched. Written as DNA, the CDR3 is TGCAGCGTTGGGACAGGGGGCGGTGGCTACACCTTC. This encodes CSVGTGGGGYTF. Together with reference TRBV29-1 and TRBJ1-2, the CDR3 gives the full variable domain: SAVISQKPSRDICQRGTSLTIQCQVDSQVTMMFWYRQQPGQSLTLIATANQGSEATYESGFVIDKFPISRPNLTFSTLTVSNMSPEDSSIYLCSVGTGGGGYTFGSGTRLTVV.